This TCR beta chain was captured by sequencing in a study of shared clonotypes between healthy human individuals. This clone was seen once. What it binds is unknown. A much larger clone differs by one base, so this may be a read error. The same CDR3 also results from other DNA sequences found in this sample. Study conclusions and caveats: Researchers sampled only blood; tissue repertoires likely differ.

Per germline, CDR1 SGHTA and CDR2 FQGTGA. CDR3 length: 13 amino acids. Between the trimmed V and J ends, which lost 5 bases and 1 base, there was a span of 8 bases. Sequencing was performed with immunoSEQ multiplex PCR; in TCRdb, only in-frame clones are kept and a portion is missing. The data contain 490,000 or so clones, approximately 80% of them singletons. The sequencing input was PBMCs. The receptor's source is a middle-aged woman in good health. Some clones in this sample may be carry-over from other donors' samples. This chain uses TRBV7-3 with TRBJ1-1; weak D call: TRBD1 (6 bases). The CDR3 nucleotides are TGTGCCAGCAGCCCACAGGGGAACACTGAAGCTTTCTTT. It yields the protein CASSPQGNTEAFF. Filled out from reference TRBV7-3 and TRBJ1-1, the complete variable domain reads GAGVSQTPSNKVTEKGKYVELRCDPISGHTALYWYRQSLGQGPEFLIYFQGTGAADDSGLPNDRFFAVRPEGSVSTLKIQRTERGDSAVYLCASSPQGNTEAFFGQGTRLTVV.